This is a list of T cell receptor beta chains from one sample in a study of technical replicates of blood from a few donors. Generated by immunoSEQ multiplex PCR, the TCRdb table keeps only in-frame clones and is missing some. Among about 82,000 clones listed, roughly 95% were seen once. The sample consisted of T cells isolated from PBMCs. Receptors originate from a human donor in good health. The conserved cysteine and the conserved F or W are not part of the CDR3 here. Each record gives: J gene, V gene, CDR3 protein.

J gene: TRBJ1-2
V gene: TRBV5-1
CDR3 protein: ASSSTGRWGYT

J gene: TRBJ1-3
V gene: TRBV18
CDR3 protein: ASSPTVTGPRNTIY

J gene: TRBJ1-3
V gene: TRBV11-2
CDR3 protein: ASSYFGNTIY

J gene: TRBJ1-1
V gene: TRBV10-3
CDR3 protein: AISVQGEAF

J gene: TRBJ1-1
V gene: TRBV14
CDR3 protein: ASSHNRVSDTEAF

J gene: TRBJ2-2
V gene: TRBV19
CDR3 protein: ASSIRDRLNTGELF

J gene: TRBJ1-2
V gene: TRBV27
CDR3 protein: ASLGQNNYGYT

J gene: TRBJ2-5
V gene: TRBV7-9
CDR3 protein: ASSSIAGGGRETQY

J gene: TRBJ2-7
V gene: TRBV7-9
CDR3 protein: ASSLEGSTGQY

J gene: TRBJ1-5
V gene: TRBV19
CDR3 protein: ASSIVEEQPQH

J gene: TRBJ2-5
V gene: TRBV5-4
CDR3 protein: ASSFELAKETQY

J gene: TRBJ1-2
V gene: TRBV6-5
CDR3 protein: ASSYVRNYGYT

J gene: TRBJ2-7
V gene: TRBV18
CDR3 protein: ASSPPSSYEQY

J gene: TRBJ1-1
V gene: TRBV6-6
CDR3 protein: ASSYSTGTTEAF

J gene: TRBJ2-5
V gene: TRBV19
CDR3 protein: ASSIGGTVQETQY

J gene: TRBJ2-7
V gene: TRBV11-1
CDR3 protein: ASSEGRRDDYEQY

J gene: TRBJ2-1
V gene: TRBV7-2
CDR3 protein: ASSLRGDRPYNEQF

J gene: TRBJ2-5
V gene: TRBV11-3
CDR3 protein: ASSLVSSLETQY

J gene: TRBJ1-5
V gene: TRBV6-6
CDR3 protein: ASSAGTSSNQPQH

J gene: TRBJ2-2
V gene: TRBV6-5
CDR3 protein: ATRRSGVNTGELF

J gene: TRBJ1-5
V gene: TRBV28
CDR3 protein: ASRQELTNQPQH

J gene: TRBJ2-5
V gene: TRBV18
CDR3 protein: ASSREKLGGGETQY

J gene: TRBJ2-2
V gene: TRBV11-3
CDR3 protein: ASRSRQGAGNTGELF

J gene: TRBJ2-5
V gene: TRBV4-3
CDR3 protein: ASSQDFDREAETQY

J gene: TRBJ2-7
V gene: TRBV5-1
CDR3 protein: ASSFNSGRAFYEQY

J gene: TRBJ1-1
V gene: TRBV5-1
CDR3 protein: ASSLAHDTEAF

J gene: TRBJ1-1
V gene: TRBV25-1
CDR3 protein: ASSELDSSSTEAF

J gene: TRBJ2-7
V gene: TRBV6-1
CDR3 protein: ASRGQGGFYEQY

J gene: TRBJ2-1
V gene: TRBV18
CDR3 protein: ASSPPGGNEQF

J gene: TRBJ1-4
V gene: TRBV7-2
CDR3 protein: ASSVGTGRNEKLF

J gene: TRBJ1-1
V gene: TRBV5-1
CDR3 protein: ASSLQGPGITEAF

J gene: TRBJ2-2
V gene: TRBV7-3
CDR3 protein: ASSLMGLAGVVTGELF

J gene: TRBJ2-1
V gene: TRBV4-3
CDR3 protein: ASSQTHYWSGQF

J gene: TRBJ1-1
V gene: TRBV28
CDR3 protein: AIGRGSGEAF

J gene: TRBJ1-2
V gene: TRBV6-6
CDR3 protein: ASSWGAENGYT

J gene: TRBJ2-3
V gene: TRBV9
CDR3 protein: ASSVLTGGSASTDTQY

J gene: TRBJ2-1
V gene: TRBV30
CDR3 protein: AWMGVGSGRINEQF

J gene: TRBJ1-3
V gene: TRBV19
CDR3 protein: ASSKFPTGVGNTIY

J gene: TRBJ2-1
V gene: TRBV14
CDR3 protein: ASSPTSYYNEQF

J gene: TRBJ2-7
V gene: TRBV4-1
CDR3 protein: ASSPVAGVRGYEQY

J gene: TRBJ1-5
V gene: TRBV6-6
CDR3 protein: ASQGNSNQPQH

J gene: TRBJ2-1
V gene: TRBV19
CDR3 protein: ASAGLAYLVEQF

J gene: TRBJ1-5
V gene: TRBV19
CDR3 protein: ASRQGNQPQH

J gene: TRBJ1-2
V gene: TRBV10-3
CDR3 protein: AISGGLNYT

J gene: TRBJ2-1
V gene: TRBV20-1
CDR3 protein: SASFLNEQF